The 3 T cell receptor beta chains given below trace back to one sample, sequenced in a study of blood T cell repertoires in COVID-19. The data were produced by immunoSEQ multiplex PCR, yet TCRdb's version contains in-frame clones alone and is incomplete. This sample has 380,000 or so clones, with nearly 90% found just once. The source material was PBMCs or T cells enriched from blood (not recorded which). Receptor source: a middle-aged woman with acute COVID-19.

The CDR3 sequence is CASSLEDRGPKLFF. DNA for the CDR3: TGCGCCAGCAGCTTGGAGGACAGGGGTCCAAAACTGTTTTTT. The chain is built from TRBV5-1 and TRBJ1-4, with TRBD1 matching 9 bases. Germline assignment: CDR1 SGHRS and CDR2 YFSETQ. The CDR3 has 14 residues. The trim removed 0 bases at V and 10 bases at J, leaving 4 bases unmatched.

The CDR3 protein is CASSLLGGVLHF. DNA of the CDR3: TGTGCCAGCAGTTTATTGGGGGGTGTCCTCCACTTT. The gene calls are TRBV27 and TRBJ1-6, with D possibly TRBD1 on 5 matching bases. The V gene lost 1 base and the J gene lost 15 bases, with 10 bases spanning the gap. This CDR3 has 12 amino acids. Germline loops: CDR1 MNHEY, CDR2 SMNVEV (reference sequence).

On this clone: Different DNA sequences within this sample yield the same CDR3. This chain uses TRBV18 with TRBJ1-1; D is uncertain. Germline values: CDR1 KGHSH, CDR2 LQKENI. With 3 bases removed from V and 4 bases from J, the gap between germline ends came to 9 bases. This CDR3 spans 13 amino acids. CDR3 sequence: CASSPGSGTEAFF. The CDR3 bases are TGTGCCAGCTCACCGGGTAGCGGCACTGAAGCTTTCTTT.